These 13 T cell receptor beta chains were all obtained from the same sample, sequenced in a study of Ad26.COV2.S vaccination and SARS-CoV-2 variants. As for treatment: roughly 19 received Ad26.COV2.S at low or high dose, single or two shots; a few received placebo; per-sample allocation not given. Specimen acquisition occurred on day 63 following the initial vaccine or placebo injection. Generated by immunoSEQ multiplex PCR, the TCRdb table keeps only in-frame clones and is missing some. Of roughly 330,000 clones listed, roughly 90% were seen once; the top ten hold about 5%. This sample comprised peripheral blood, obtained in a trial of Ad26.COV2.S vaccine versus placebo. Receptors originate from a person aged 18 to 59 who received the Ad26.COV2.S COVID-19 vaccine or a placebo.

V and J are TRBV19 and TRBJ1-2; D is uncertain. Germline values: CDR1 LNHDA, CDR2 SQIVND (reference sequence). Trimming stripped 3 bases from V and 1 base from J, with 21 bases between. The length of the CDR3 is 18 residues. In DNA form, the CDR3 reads TGTGCCAGTAGTATGTATGGGTCCGGGCCTCCCCTTAACTATGGCTACACCTTC. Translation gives CASSMYGSGPPLNYGYTF.

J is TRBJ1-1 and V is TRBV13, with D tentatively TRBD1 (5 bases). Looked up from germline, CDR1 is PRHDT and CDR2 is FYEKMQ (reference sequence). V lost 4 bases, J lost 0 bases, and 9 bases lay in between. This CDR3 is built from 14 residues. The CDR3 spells CASSSGPLNTEAFF. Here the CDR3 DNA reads TGTGCCAGCAGCTCGGGACCGTTGAACACTGAAGCTTTCTTT.

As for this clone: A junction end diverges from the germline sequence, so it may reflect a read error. The CDR3 nucleotides are TGTGCCAGCAGCTCTCAGGGTGAGAAGTTCTTC. Translating gives CASSSQGEKFF. This chain links TRBV27 with TRBJ2-1, with a possible D match to TRBD1 (5 bases). The CDR3 is 11 residues long. CDR1 MNHEY and CDR2 SMNVEV come from the germline V gene (reference sequence).

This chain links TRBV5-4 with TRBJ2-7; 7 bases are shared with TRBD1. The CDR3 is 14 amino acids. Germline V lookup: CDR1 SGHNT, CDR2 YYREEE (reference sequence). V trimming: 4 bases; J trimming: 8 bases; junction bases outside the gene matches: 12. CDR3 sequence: CASSPDRVSEKQYF. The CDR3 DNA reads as TGTGCCAGCAGCCCCGACAGGGTCTCGGAAAAGCAGTACTTC.

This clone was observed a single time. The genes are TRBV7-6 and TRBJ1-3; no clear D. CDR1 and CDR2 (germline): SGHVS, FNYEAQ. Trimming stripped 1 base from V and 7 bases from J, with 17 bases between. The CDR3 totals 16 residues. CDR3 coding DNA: TGTGCCAGCAGCTTAGAAGCCCTCGCGTTACATAACACCATATATTTT. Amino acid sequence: CASSLEALALHNTIYF. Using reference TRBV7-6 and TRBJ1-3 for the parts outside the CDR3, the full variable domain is GAGVSQSPRYKVTKRGQDVALRCDPISGHVSLYWYRQALGQGPEFLTYFNYEAQQDKSGLPNDRFSAERPEGSISTLTIQRTEQRDSAMYRCASSLEALALHNTIYFGEGSWLTVV.

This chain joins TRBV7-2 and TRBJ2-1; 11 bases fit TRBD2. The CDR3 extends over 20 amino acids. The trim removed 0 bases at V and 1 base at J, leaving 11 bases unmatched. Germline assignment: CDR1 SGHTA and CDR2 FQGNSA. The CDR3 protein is CASSLARGLAGGRSYNEQFF. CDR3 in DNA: TGTGCCAGCAGCTTAGCGCGGGGGCTAGCGGGAGGCCGATCCTACAATGAGCAGTTCTTC.

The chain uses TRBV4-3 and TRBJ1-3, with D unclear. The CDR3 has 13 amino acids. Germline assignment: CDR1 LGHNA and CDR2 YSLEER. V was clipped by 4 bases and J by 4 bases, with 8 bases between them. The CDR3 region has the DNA TGCGCCAGCAGCCCGAACGAAGGAAACACCATATATTTT. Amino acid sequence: CASSPNEGNTIYF.

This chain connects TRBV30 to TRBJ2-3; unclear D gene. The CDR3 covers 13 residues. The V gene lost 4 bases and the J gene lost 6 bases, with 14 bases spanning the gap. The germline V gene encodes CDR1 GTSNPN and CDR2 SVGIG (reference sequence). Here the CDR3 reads CAWTQGVQDTQYF. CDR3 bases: TGTGCCTGGACCCAAGGAGTGCAGGATACGCAGTATTTT.

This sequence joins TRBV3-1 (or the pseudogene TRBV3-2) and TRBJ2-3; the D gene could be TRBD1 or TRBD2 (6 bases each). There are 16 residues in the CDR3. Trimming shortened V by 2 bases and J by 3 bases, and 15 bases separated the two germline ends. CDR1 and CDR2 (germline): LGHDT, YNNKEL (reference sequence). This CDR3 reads CASSQWGAGFTDTQYF. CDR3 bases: TGTGCCAGCAGCCAATGGGGGGCCGGTTTTACAGATACGCAGTATTTT.

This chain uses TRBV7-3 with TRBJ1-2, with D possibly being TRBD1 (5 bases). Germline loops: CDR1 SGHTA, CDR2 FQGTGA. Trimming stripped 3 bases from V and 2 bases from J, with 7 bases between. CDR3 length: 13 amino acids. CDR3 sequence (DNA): TGTGCCAGCAGCTTCGGGGCGAACTATGGCTACACCTTC. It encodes CASSFGANYGYTF.

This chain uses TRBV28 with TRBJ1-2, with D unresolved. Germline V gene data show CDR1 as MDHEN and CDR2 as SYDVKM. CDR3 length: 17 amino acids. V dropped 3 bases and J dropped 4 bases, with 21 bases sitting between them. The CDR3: CASSFSRGGSAAYGYTF. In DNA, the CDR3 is TGTGCCAGCAGTTTCTCACGGGGTGGCTCGGCAGCCTATGGCTACACCTTC.

CDR3: CASSPVRVNYGYTF. The CDR3 nucleotides are TGTGCCAGCTCACCAGTTCGAGTAAACTATGGCTACACCTTC. V usage is TRBV18 and J usage is TRBJ1-2; the D is unclear. Trimming stripped 2 bases from V and 2 bases from J, with 9 bases between. The germline V gene encodes CDR1 KGHSH and CDR2 LQKENI. The CDR3 has 14 amino acids.

The CDR3 DNA reads as TGTGCCAGCAGTTTTGGCTATGACAGGAGGGTTCACGAGCAGTACTTC. It yields the protein CASSFGYDRRVHEQYF. The chain carries TRBV27 and TRBJ2-7; D tentatively fits TRBD1 or TRBD2 (6 bases each). Germline V gene data show CDR1 as MNHEY and CDR2 as SMNVEV (reference sequence). Trimming stripped 3 bases from V and 5 bases from J, with 20 bases between. CDR3 length: 16 residues.